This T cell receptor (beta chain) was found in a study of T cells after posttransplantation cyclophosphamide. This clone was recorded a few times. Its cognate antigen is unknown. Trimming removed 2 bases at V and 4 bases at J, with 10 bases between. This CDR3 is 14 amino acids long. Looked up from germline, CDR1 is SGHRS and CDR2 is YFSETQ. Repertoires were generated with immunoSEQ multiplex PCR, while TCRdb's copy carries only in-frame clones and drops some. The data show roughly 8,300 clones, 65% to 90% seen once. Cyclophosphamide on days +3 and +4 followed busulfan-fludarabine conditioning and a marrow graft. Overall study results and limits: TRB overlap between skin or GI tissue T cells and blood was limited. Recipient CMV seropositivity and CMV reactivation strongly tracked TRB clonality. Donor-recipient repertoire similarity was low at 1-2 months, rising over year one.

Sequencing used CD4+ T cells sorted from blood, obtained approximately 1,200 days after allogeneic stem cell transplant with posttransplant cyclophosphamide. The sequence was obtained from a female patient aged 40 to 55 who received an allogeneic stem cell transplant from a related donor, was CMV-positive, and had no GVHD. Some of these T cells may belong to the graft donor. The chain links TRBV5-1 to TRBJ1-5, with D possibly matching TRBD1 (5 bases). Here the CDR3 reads CASSFGGNNQPQHF. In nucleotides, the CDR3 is TGCGCCAGCAGCTTCGGGGGAAATAATCAGCCCCAGCATTTT.